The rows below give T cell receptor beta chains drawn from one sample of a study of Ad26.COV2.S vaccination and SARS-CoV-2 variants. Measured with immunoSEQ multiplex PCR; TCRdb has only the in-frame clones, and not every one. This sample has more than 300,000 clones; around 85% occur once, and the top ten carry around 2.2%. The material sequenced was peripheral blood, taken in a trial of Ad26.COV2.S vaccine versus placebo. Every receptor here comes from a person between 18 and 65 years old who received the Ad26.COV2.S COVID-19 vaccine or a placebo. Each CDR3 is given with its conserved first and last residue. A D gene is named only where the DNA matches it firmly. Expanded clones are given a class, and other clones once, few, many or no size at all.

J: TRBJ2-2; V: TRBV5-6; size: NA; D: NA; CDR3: CASRAGAPGELFF; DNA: TGTGCCAGCAGAGCTGGGGCTCCCGGGGAGCTGTTTTTT
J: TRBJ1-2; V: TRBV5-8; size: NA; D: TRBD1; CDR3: CASSLRQGGYGYTF; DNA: TGTGCCAGCAGCCTCCGACAGGGAGGCTATGGCTACACCTTC
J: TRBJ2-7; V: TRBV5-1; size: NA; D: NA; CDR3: CASSFQGYEQYF; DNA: TGCGCCAGCAGCTTCCAGGGTTACGAGCAGTACTTC
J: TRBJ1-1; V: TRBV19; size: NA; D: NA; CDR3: CASNLMRGGVGEAFF; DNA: TGTGCCAGTAACCTAATGAGGGGAGGGGTTGGTGAAGCTTTCTTT
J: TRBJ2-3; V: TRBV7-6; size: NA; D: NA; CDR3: CASSPQGSSTDTQYF; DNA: TGTGCCAGCAGCCCCCAGGGGTCTAGCACAGATACGCAGTATTTT
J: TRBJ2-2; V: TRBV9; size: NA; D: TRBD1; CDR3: CASSVGTGFDTGELFF; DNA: TGTGCCAGCAGCGTCGGGACAGGGTTCGACACCGGGGAGCTGTTTTTT
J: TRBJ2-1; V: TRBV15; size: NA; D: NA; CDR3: CATSRDVSGGYNEQFF; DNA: TGTGCCACCAGCAGAGATGTGTCAGGTGGTTACAATGAGCAGTTCTTC
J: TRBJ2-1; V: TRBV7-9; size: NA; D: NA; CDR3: CASSLAPESSYNEQFF; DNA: TGTGCCAGCAGCTTAGCCCCCGAGAGCTCCTACAATGAGCAGTTCTTC
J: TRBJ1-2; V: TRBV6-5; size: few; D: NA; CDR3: CASSSHTGRNYGYTF; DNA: TGTGCCAGCAGCTCCCACACGGGGAGAAACTATGGCTACACCTTC
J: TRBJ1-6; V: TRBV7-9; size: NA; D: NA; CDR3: CASSLINTADSPLHF; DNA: TGTGCCAGCAGCTTAATAAATACCGCAGATTCACCCCTCCACTTT
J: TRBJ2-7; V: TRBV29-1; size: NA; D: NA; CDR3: CSVGSYEQYF; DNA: TGCTCTGTAGGGTCCTACGAGCAGTACTTC
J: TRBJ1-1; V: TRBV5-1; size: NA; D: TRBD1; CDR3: CASSLGDSEAFF; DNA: TGCGCCAGCAGCTTAGGGGACAGCGAAGCTTTCTTT
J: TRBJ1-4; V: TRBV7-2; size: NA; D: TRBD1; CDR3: CASSLVTGGSEKLFF; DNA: TGTGCCAGCAGCCTTGTGACAGGGGGGAGTGAAAAACTGTTTTTT
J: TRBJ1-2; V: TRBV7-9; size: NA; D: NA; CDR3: CASSLESAENGYTF; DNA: TGTGCCAGCAGCTTAGAATCGGCAGAAAATGGCTACACCTTC
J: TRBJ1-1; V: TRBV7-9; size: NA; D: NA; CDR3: CASSLKENTEAFF; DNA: TGTGCCAGCAGCTTAAAGGAGAACACTGAAGCTTTCTTT
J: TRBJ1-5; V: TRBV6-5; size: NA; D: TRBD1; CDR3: CASTKGGTDDQPQHF; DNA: TGTGCCAGCACCAAAGGAGGGACAGATGATCAGCCCCAGCATTTT
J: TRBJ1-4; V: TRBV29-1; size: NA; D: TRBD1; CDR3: CSVLPGQGSEKLFF; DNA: TGCAGCGTACTCCCGGGACAGGGTTCGGAAAAACTGTTTTTT
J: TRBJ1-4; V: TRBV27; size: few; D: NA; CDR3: CASSFISGPKLFF; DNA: TGTGCCAGCAGTTTTATATCCGGTCCAAAACTGTTTTTT
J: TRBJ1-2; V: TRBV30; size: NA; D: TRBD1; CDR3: CAWRRTTGNNYGYTF; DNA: TGTGCCTGGAGGAGGACGACAGGGAACAACTATGGCTACACCTTC
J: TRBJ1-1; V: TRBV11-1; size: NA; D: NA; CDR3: CASSLGRRNTEAFF; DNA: TGTGCCAGCAGCTTGGGCAGACGCAACACTGAAGCTTTCTTT
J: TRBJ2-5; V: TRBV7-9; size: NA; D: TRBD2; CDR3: CASRAGGQETQYF; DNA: TGTGCCAGCAGGGCCGGGGGGCAAGAGACCCAGTACTTC
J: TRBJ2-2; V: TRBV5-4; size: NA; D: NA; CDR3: CASSLGGQTNTGELFF; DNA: TGTGCCAGCAGCTTGGGTGGACAGACGAACACCGGGGAGCTGTTTTTT
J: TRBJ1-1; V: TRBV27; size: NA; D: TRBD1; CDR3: CASSRPTGTGVMNTEAFF; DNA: TGTGCCAGCAGCCGCCCCACCGGGACAGGAGTGATGAACACTGAAGCTTTCTTT
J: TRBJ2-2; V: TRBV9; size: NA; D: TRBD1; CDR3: CASSATGARSTGELFF; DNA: TGTGCCAGCAGCGCGACAGGGGCCCGAAGCACCGGGGAGCTGTTTTTT
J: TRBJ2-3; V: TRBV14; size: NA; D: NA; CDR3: CASSQDRWGTDTQYF; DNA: TGTGCCAGCAGCCAAGATCGGTGGGGCACAGATACGCAGTATTTT
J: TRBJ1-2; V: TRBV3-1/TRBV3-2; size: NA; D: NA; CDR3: CASSPYEGANYGYTF; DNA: TGTGCCAGCAGCCCGTATGAGGGGGCTAACTATGGCTACACCTTC
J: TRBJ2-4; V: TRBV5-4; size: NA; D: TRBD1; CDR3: CASSLAGTGSNIQYF; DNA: TGTGCCAGCAGCTTGGCCGGGACAGGGTCGAACATTCAGTACTTC
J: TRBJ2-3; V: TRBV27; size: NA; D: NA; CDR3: CASSVLQGYTDTQYF; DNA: TGTGCCAGCAGTGTACTACAGGGCTACACAGATACGCAGTATTTT
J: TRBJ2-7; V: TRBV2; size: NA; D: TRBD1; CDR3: CASILRTGAYEQYF; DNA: TGTGCCAGCATTCTCCGGACAGGGGCCTACGAGCAGTACTTC
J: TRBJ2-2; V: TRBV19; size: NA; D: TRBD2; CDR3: CASTQRGRGWELFF; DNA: TGTGCCAGTACCCAGCGGGGCCGAGGCTGGGAGCTGTTTTTT
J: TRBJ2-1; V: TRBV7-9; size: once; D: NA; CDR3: CASSLDRSPNEQFF; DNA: TGTGCCAGCAGCTTAGACCGTTCCCCTAATGAGCAGTTCTTC
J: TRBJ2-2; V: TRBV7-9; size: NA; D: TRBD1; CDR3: CASSLTRDRVSGELFF; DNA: TGTGCCAGCAGCCTAACCCGGGACAGGGTTTCCGGGGAGCTGTTTTTT